The present T cell receptor (beta chain) was sequenced within a study of T cells in Graves' hyperthyroidism and ophthalmopathy. RNA transcripts gave rise to amplified TCR beta CDR3 regions. HTBI primers were used for first-round RT-PCR of the TCR CDR3. Via MiXCR, TCRdb re-called the multiplex PCR reads, giving one row per CDR3 protein. The table has around 600,000 distinct CDR3 sequences, 15% to 17% seen once. The germline CDR1 and CDR2 sequences are DFQATT and SNEGSKA (reference sequence). This CDR3 contains 20 residues. V shed 0 bases and J 0 bases; nucleotides not matched to a gene: 14. The material sequenced was blood. The source is a woman in her 30s with Graves' hyperthyroidism. The chain uses TRBV20-1 and TRBJ2-3; 11 bases line up with TRBD2. The CDR3 reads CSARDLFGASGGYSTDTQYF. For the CDR3, the DNA is TGCAGTGCTAGAGATCTCTTTGGTGCTAGCGGGGGGTATAGCACAGATACGCAGTATTTT.